Sequencing of this T cell receptor beta chain was carried out in a study of blood T cell repertoires in COVID-19. Whole-study context: There were acute and convalescent COVID-19 samples, and they came from the United States, Italy and Spain. T cells, B-cell-depleted T cells, or PBMCs supplied cDNA or gDNA.

Methods used by the authors: Estimates of nucleated cell counts were drawn from the amplification of reference gene primers. Profiled with immunoSEQ multiplex PCR; TCRdb holds only in-frame clones, not every one. From that table come the V and J calls and clone size; the DNA was used to work out D and trimming. This table holds 150,000 or so clones, about 89% found once. Sequencing was performed on peripheral blood. The TCR sequence derives from a man aged 45-60 years with acute or convalescent COVID-19.

The CDR3 region is CASSLTAEYGYTF. For the CDR3, the DNA is TGTGCCAGCAGCTTAACGGCGGAATATGGCTACACCTTC. This chain joins TRBV5-5 and TRBJ1-2; D is uncertain. Germline-derived CDR1 and CDR2 are SGHKS and YYEKEE (reference sequence). There are 13 residues in the CDR3. Trimming removed 2 bases from V and 5 bases from J, with 10 bases in between.